This T cell receptor beta chain was retrieved from a study of blood T cell repertoires in COVID-19. Overall study context: T cells, B-cell-depleted T cells, or PBMCs provided the cDNA or gDNA that served as material.

Per the original data handling: Reference gene primers were amplified, and this amplification served to estimate nucleated cell counts. Profiled with immunoSEQ multiplex PCR; TCRdb holds only in-frame clones, not every one. The DNA was the basis for D and trimming; V, J and clone size are from that table. The sample has approximately 300,000 clones; about 89% are singletons. Material for sequencing was peripheral blood. The source is a man aged 40-55 years with acute or convalescent COVID-19.

The CDR3 coding sequence is TGTGCTAGTGGTACCTGGACAGCAATTAGCAATCAGCCCCAGCATTTT. This sequence encodes CASGTWTAISNQPQHF. The rearrangement links TRBV12-5 to TRBJ1-5, with a tentative D call TRBD1 (6 bases). Trimming took off 5 bases at V and 0 bases at J, with 14 bases between the two ends. CDR3 length equals 16 residues. Germline V gene sequence: CDR1 LGHNT, CDR2 FRNRAP.